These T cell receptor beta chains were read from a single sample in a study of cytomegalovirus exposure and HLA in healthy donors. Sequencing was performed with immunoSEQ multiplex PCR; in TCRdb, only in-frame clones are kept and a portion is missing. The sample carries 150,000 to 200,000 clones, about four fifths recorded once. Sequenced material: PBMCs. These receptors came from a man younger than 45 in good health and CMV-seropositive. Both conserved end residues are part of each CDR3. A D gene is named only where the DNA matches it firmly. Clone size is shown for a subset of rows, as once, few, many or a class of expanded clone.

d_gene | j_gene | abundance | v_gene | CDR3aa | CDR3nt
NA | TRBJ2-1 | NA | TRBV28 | CASSSSGLVNYNEQFF | NA
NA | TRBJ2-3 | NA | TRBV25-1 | CASSATTGTRTDTQYF | TGTGCCAGCAGTGCCACGACAGGGACTCGCACAGATACGCAGTATTTT
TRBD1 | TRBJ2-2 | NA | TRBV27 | CASSFLTGGAGTGELFF | TGTGCCAGCAGTTTCCTCACAGGGGGCGCTGGGACCGGGGAGCTGTTTTTT
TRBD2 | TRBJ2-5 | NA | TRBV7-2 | CASSLGTSVAGETQYF | TGTGCCAGCAGCTTAGGGACTAGCGTTGCGGGAGAGACCCAGTACTTC
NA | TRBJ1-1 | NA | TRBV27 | CASSLSRGGTEAFF | TGTGCCAGCAGTTTATCCCGGGGGGGCACTGAAGCTTTCTTT
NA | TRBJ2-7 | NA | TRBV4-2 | CASSQGGSEDYEQYF | TGTGCCAGCAGCCAAGGGGGTAGCGAGGACTACGAGCAGTACTTC
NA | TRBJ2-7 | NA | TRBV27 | CASSLPGREQYF | TGTGCCAGCAGTTTACCCGGTCGCGAGCAGTACTTC
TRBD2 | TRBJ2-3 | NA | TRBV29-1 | CSVDSGSGSLTDTQYF | TGCAGCGTTGACTCGGGTAGCGGGAGCCTAACAGATACGCAGTATTTT
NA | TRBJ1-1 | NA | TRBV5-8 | CASSPRGDTEAFF | TGTGCCAGCAGCCCCCGGGGGGACACTGAAGCTTTCTTT
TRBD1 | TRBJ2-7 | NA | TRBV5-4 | CASSWGPGQGEYEQYF | TGTGCCAGCAGCTGGGGGCCGGGACAGGGTGAATACGAGCAGTACTTC
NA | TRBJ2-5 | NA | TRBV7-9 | CASSPGGVTQYF | TGTGCCAGCAGCCCTGGAGGGGTAACCCAGTACTTC
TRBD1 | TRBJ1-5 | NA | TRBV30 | CAWSVGQGIQPQHF | TGTGCCTGGAGTGTGGGACAGGGGATTCAGCCCCAGCATTTT
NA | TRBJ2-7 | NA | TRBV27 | CASSFFRDSNYEQYF | TGTGCCAGCAGTTTTTTTAGGGACTCTAACTACGAGCAGTACTTC
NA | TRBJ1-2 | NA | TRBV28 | CASSPRATGADYGHTF | TGTGCCAGCAGTCCCAGGGCGACAGGTGCGGATTATGGCCACACCTTC
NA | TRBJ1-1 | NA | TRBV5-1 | CASSLGEGRNTEAFF | TGCGCCAGCAGCTTGGGGGAGGGGCGGAACACTGAAGCTTTCTTT
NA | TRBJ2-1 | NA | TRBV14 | CASSQEWRSSYNEQFF | TGTGCCAGCAGCCAAGAGTGGCGGAGCTCCTACAATGAGCAGTTCTTC
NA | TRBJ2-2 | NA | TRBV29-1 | CSVIQGYTGELFF | TGCAGCGTTATACAGGGATACACCGGGGAGCTGTTTTTT
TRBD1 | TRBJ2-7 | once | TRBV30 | CAWDTPGQRFYEQYF | TGTGCCTGGGATACTCCGGGACAGCGATTCTACGAGCAGTACTTC
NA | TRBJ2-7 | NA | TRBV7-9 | CASSRGGEQYF | TGTGCCAGCAGCCGCGGTGGGGAGCAGTACTTC
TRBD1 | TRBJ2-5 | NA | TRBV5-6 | CASNQFTSTGGQYF | TGTGCCAGCAACCAATTTACATCGACAGGGGGCCAGTACTTC
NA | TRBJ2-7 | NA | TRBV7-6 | CASSNVGDEQYF | TGTGCCAGCAGCAACGTCGGGGACGAGCAGTACTTC
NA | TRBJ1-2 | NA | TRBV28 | CASSSTNYGYTF | TGTGCCAGCAGTTCAACTAACTATGGCTACACCTTC
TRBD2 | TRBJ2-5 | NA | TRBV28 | CASSEPRLAGLGETQYF | TGTGCCAGCAGTGAACCTAGACTAGCGGGATTGGGGGAGACCCAGTACTTC
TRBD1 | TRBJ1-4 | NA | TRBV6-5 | CASSYSGGTNEKLFF | TGTGCCAGCAGTTATTCAGGGGGAACTAATGAAAAACTGTTTTTT
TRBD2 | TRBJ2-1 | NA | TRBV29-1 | CSAKRTSGYNEQFF | TGCAGCGCAAAAAGGACTAGCGGATACAATGAGCAGTTCTTC
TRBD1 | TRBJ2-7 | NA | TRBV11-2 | CASSPDRGFDEQYF | TGTGCCAGCAGCCCCGACAGGGGGTTTGACGAGCAGTACTTC
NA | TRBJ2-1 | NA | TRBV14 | CASSQEERSSYNEQFF | TGTGCCAGCAGCCAAGAGGAAAGGAGCTCCTACAATGAGCAGTTCTTC
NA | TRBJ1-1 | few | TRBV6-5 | CASRPLGGNTEAFF | TGTGCCAGCAGACCCCTGGGAGGGAACACTGAAGCTTTCTTT
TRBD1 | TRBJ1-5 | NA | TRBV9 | CASSVGLGQGSNQPQHF | TGTGCCAGCAGCGTAGGCTTGGGACAGGGTAGCAATCAGCCCCAGCATTTT
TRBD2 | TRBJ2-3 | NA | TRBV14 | CASLRLAGVRDTQYF | TGTGCCAGTTTACGACTAGCGGGGGTGCGAGATACGCAGTATTTT
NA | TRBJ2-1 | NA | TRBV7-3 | CASSLGQDEQFF | TGTGCCAGCAGCTTGGGGCAGGATGAGCAGTTCTTC
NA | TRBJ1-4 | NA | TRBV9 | CASSGFRPGRQNEKLFF | TGTGCCAGCAGCGGGTTTAGGCCTGGGAGGCAAAATGAAAAACTGTTTTTT
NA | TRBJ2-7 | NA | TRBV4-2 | CASSQVRRAYEQYF | TGTGCCAGCAGCCAAGTTCGCCGGGCCTACGAGCAGTACTTC
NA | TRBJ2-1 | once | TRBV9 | CASSVVGNNEQFF | TGTGCCAGCAGCGTAGTCGGGAACAATGAGCAGTTCTTC
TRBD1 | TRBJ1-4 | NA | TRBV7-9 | CSSSDPGQGSPNEKLFF | TGTTCCAGCAGCGACCCGGGACAGGGGAGCCCAAATGAAAAACTGTTTTTT
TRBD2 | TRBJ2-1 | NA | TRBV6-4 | CASSDSSGGANEQFF | TGTGCCAGCAGTGACTCTAGCGGGGGGGCCAATGAGCAGTTCTTC
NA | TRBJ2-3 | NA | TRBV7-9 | CASSLEGVVPTDTQYF | TGTGCCAGCAGCTTAGAGGGGGTGGTGCCCACAGATACGCAGTATTTT
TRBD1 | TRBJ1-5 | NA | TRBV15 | CATSRELYGQGVIHQPQHF | TGTGCCACCAGCAGAGAACTCTACGGACAGGGTGTGATCCATCAGCCCCAGCATTTT
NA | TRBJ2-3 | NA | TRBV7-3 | CASSPGQFTDTQYF | TGTGCCAGCAGCCCTGGACAGTTCACAGATACGCAGTATTTT
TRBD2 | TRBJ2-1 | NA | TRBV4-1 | CASSLGTSGNEQFF | TGCGCCAGCAGCCTCGGGACTAGCGGGAATGAGCAGTTCTTC
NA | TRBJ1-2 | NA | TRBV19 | CASYHRASYGYTF | TGTGCCAGTTACCACAGAGCCTCTTATGGCTACACCTTC
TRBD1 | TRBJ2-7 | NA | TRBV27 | CASSDGTGSNEQYF | TGTGCCAGCAGCGATGGGACAGGGTCGAACGAGCAGTACTTC
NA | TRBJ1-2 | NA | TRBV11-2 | CASSLVGTGYGYTF | TGTGCCAGCAGCTTAGTCGGCACAGGTTATGGCTACACCTTC
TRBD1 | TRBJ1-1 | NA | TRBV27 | CASSSLTGGNTEAFF | TGTGCCAGCAGTTCGTTGACAGGGGGTAACACTGAAGCTTTCTTT
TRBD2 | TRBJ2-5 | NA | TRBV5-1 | CASSSGLAGFGETQYF | TGCGCCAGCAGCTCGGGACTAGCGGGATTTGGAGAGACCCAGTACTTC
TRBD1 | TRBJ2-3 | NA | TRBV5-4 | CASSLYQGASDTQYF | TGTGCCAGCAGCTTGTATCAGGGGGCGTCAGATACGCAGTATTTT
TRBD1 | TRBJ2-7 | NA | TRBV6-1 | CASSVPGQDSGEQYF | TGTGCCAGCAGTGTCCCTGGACAGGATTCAGGCGAGCAGTACTTC
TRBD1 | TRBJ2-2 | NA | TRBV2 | CASSAGTGRTGELFF | TGTGCCAGCAGTGCGGGGACAGGTCGAACCGGGGAGCTGTTTTTT
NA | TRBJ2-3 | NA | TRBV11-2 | CASTIRGGASTDTQYF | TGTGCCAGCACCATCCGGGGCGGGGCTAGCACAGATACGCAGTATTTT
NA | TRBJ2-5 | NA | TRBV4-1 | CASSQQEVGETQYF | TGCGCCAGCAGCCAACAGGAGGTAGGCGAGACCCAGTACTTC
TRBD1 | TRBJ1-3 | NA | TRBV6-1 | CATSGTGINTIYF | TGTGCCACTTCCGGGACAGGGATTAACACCATATATTTT